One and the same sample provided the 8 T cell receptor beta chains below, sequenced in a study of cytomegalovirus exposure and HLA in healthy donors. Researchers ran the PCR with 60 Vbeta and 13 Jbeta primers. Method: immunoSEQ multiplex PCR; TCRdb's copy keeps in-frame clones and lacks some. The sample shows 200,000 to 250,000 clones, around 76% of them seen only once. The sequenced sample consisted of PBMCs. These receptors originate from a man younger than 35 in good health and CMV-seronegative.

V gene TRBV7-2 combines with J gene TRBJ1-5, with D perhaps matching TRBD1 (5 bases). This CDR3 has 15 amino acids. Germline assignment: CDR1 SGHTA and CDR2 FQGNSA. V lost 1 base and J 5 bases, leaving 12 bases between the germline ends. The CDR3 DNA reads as TGTGCCAGCAGCTTAGAAGGCAGGGTTGATCAGCCCCAGCATTTT. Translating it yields CASSLEGRVDQPQHF.

Here the CDR3 DNA reads TGTGCCAGCAGTTTAACGCGGGAGGGCCCGGAGACCCAGTACTTC. This gives the protein CASSLTREGPETQYF. The genes are TRBV28 and TRBJ2-5; 9 bases are a match to TRBD2. Germline loops: CDR1 MDHEN, CDR2 SYDVKM. V lost 2 bases and J lost 5; bases outside the gene matches: 6. The CDR3 extends over 15 amino acids.

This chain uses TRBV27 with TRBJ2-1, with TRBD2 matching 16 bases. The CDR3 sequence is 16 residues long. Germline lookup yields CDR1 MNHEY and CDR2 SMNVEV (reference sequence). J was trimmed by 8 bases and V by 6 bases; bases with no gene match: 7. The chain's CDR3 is CASSPAGTSGRDEQFF. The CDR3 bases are TGTGCCAGCAGCCCCGCGGGGACTAGCGGGAGGGATGAGCAGTTCTTC.

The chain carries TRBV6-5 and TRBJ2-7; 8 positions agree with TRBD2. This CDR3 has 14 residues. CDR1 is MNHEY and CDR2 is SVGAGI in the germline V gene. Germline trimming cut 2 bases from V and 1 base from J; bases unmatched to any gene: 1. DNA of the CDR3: TGTGCCAGCAGTTACGCGGGAGGTTCCTACGAGCAGTACTTC. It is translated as CASSYAGGSYEQYF.

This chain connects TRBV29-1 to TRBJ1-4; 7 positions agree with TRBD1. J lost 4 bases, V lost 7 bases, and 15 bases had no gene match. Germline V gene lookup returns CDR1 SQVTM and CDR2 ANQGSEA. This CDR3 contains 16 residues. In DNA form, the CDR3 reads TGCAGCGACAGACTTAACAGGGGAAGGGATAATGAAAAACTGTTTTTT. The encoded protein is CSDRLNRGRDNEKLFF. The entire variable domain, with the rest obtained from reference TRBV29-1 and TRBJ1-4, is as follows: SAVISQKPSRDICQRGTSLTIQCQVDSQVTMMFWYRQQPGQSLTLIATANQGSEATYESGFVIDKFPISRPNLTFSTLTVSNMSPEDSSIYLCSDRLNRGRDNEKLFFGSGTQLSVL.

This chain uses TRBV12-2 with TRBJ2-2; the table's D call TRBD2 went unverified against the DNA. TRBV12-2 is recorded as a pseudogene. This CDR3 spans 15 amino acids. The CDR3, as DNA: TGTGCAAGTCGCATATTAGCGGGAAACACCGGGGAGCTGTTTTTT. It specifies CASRILAGNTGELFF.

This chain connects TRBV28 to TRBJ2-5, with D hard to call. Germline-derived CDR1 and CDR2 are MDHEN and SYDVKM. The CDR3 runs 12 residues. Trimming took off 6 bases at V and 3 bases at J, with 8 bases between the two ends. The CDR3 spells CASSFIKETQYF. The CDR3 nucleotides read TGTGCCAGCAGCTTTATTAAAGAGACCCAGTACTTC.

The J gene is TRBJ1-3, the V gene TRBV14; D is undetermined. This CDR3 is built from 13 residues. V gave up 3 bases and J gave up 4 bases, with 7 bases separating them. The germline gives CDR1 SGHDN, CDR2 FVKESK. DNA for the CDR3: TGTGCCAGCAGCCACGGGTTAGGAAACACCATATATTTT. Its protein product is CASSHGLGNTIYF. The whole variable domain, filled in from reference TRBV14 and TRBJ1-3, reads EAGVTQFPSHSVIEKGQTVTLRCDPISGHDNLYWYRRVMGKEIKFLLHFVKESKQDESGMPNNRFLAERTGGTYSTLKVQPAELEDSGVYFCASSHGLGNTIYFGEGSWLTVV.